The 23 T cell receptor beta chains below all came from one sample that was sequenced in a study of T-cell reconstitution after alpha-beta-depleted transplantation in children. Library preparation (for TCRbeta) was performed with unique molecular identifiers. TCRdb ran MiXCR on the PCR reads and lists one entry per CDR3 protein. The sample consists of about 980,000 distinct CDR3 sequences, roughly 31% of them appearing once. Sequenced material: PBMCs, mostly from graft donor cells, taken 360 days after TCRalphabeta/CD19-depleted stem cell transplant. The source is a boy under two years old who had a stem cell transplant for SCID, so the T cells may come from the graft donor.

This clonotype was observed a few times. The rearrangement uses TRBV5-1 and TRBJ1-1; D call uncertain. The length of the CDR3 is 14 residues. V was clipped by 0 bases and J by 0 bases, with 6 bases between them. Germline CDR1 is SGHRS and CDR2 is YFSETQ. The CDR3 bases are TGCGCCAGCAGCTTGGGGGTGGTGAACACTGAAGCTTTCTTT. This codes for CASSLGVVNTEAFF.

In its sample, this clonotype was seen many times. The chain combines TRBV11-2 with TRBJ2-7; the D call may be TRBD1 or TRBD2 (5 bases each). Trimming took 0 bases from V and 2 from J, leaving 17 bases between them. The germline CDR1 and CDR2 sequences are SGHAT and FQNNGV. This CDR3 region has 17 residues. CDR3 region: CASSLENPRGYPYEQYF. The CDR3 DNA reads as TGTGCCAGCAGCTTAGAGAACCCACGGGGCTACCCCTACGAGCAGTACTTC. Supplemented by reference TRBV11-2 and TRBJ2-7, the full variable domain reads EAGVAQSPRYKIIEKRQSVAFWCNPISGHATLYWYQQILGQGPKLLIQFQNNGVVDDSQLPKDRFSAERLKGVDSTLKIQPAKLEDSAVYLCASSLENPRGYPYEQYFGPGTRLTVT.

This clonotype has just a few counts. CDR3 residues: CASSLAVRGQRVQETQYF. The CDR3 coding sequence is TGCGCCAGCAGCTTGGCGGTCAGGGGGCAGCGGGTACAAGAGACCCAGTACTTC. The V gene is TRBV5-1, the J gene TRBJ2-5, with 8 bases fitting TRBD1. This CDR3 region has 18 residues. Unmatched junction bases numbered 12, after V lost 0 bases and J lost 2 bases. Per the germline V gene, CDR1 is SGHRS and CDR2 is YFSETQ.

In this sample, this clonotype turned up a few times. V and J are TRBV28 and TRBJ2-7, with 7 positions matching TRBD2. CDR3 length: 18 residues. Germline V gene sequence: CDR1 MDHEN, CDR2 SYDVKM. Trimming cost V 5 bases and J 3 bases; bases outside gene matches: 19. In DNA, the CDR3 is TGTGCCAGCAGTCTGAGATCTATTGGACTAGTCTCCTTCTACGAGCAGTACTTC. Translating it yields CASSLRSIGLVSFYEQYF.

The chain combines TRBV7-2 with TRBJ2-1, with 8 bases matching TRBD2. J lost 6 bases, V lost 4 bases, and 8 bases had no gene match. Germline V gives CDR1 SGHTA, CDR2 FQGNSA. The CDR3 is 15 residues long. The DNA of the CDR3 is TGTGCCAGCAGCTCCTATAGCGGGGAACGCAATGAGCAGTTCTTC. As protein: CASSSYSGERNEQFF.

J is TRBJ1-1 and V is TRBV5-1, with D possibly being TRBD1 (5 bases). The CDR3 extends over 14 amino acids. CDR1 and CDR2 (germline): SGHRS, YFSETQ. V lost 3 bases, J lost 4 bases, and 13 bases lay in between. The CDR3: CASSWKTEATEAFF. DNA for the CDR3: TGCGCCAGCAGCTGGAAGACAGAGGCCACTGAAGCTTTCTTT.

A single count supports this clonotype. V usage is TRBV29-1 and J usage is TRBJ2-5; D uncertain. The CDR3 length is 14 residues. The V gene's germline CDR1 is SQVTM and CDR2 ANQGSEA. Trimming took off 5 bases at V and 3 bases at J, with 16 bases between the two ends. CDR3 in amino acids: CSVLTGGYKETQYF. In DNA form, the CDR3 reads TGCAGCGTTCTGACTGGCGGATATAAAGAGACCCAGTACTTC.

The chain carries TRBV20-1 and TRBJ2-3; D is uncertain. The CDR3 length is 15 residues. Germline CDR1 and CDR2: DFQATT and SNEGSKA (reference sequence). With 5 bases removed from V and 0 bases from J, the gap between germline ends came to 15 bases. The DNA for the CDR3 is TGCAGTGCTCCTCTCGGGCGGATCAGCACAGATACGCAGTATTTT. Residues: CSAPLGRISTDTQYF.

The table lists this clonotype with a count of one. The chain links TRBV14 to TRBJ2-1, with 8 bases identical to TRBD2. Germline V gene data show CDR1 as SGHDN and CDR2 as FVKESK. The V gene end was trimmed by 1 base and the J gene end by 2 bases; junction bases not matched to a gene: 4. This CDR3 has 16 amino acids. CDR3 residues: CASSQVRGGTYNEQFF. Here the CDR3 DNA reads TGTGCCAGCAGCCAAGTTCGGGGGGGTACCTACAATGAGCAGTTCTTC.

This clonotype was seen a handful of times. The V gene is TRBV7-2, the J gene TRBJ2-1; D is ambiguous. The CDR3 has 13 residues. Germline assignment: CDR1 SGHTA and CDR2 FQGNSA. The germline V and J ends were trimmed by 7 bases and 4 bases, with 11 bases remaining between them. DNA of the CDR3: TGTGCCAGCACCAGAACAGATTACAATGAGCAGTTCTTC. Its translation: CASTRTDYNEQFF.

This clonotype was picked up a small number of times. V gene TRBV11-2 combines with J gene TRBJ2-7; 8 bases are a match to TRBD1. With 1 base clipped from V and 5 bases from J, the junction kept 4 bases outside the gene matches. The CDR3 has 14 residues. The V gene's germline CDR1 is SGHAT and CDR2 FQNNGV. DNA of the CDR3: TGTGCCAGCAGCTTAGGGTTGGACAGGGACGAGCAGTACTTC. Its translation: CASSLGLDRDEQYF.

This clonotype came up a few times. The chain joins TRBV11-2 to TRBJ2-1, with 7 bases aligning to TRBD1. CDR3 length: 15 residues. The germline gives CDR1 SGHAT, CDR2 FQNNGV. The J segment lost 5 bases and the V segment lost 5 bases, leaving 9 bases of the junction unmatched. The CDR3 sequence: CASSLRGLSDNEQFF. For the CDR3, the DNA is TGTGCCAGCAGCCTTAGGGGGCTATCCGACAATGAGCAGTTCTTC.

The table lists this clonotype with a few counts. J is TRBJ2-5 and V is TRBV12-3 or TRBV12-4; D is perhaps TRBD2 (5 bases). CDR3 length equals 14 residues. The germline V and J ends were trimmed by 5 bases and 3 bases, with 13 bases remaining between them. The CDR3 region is CASSQRVGEETQYF. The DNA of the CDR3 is TGTGCCAGCAGTCAGAGGGTCGGAGAAGAGACCCAGTACTTC.

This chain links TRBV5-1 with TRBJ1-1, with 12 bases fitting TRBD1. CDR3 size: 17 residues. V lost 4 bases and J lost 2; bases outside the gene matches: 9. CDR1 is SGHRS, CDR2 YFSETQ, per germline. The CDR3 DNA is TGCGCCAGCAGCCGGGGGACAGGGGGCCTATCTAACACTGAAGCTTTCTTT. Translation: CASSRGTGGLSNTEAFF.

The CDR3 region has the DNA TGTGCCATCAGTGCGGCGGGGGGCGGAAGCACAGATACGCAGTATTTT. Encoded protein: CAISAAGGGSTDTQYF. V usage is TRBV10-3 and J usage is TRBJ2-3; 8 bases match TRBD2. The junction had 6 bases not matched to a gene; V was cut back by 4 bases and J by 0 bases. This CDR3 is built from 16 residues. Per germline, CDR1 ENHRY and CDR2 SYGVKD.

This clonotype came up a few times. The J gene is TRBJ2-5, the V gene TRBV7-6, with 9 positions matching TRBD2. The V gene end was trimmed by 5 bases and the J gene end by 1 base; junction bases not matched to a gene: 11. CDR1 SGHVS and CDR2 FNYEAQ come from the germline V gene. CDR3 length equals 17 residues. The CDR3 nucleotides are TGTGCCAGCAGCCCTGGGACTAGCCGTTACCTCCAAGAGACCCAGTACTTC. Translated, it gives CASSPGTSRYLQETQYF.

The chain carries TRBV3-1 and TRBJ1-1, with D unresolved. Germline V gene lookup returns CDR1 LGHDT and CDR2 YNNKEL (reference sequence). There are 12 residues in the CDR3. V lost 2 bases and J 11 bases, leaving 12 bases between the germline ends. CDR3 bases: TGTGCCAGCAGCCAACAGGCCTCTAATGCTTTCTTT. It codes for CASSQQASNAFF.

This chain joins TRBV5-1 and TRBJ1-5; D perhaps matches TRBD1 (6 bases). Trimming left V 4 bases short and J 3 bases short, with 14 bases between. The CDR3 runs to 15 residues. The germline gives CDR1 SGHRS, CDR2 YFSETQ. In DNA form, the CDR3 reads TGCGCCAGCAGCCCGGGGCACAGGGACAATCAGCCCCAGCATTTT. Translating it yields CASSPGHRDNQPQHF.

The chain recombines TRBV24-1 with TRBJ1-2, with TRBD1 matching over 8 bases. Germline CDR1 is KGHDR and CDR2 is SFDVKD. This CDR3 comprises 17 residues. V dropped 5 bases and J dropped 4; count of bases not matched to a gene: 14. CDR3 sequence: CATSGTGTDDFSYGYTF. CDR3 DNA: TGTGCCACCAGTGGGACAGGGACAGACGACTTTTCCTATGGCTACACCTTC.

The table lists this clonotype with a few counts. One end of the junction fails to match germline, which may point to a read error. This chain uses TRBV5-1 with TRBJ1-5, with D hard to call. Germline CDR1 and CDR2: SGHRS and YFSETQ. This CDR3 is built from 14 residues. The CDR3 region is CASSLGGTNQPQHF. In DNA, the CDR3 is TGTGCCAGCAGTTTAGGTGGAACGAATCAGCCCCAGCATTTT.

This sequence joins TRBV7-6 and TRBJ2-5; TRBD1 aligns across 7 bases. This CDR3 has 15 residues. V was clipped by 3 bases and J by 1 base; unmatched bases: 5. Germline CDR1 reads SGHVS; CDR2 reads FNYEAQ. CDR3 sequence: CASSFEGAIQETQYF. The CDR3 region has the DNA TGTGCCAGCAGCTTCGAGGGGGCGATCCAAGAGACCCAGTACTTC.

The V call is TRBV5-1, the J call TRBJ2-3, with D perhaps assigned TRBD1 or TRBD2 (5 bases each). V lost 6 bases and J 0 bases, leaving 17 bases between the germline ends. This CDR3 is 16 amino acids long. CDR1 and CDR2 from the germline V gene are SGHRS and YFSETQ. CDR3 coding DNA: TGCGCCAGCACCAGCGCCGGGACCCGGAGCACAGATACGCAGTATTTT. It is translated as CASTSAGTRSTDTQYF.

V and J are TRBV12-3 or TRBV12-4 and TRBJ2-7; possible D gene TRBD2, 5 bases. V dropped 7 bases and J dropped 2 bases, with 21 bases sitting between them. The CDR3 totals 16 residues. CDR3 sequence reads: CASNSRGRTATYEQYF. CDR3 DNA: TGTGCCAGCAATTCCCGAGGTAGGACTGCCACCTACGAGCAGTACTTC.